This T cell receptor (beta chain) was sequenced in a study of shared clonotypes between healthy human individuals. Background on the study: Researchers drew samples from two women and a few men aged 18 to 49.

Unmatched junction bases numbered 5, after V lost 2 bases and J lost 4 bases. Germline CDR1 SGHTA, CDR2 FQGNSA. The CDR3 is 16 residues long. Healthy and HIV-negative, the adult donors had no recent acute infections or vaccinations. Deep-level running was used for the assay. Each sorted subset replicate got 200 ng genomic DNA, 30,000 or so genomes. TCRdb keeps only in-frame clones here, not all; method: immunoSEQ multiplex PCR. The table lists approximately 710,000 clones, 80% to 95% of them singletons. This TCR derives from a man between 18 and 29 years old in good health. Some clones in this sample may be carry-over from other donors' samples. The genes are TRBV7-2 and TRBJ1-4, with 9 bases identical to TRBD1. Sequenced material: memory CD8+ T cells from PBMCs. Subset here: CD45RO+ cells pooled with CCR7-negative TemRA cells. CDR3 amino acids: CASSLRDRVFNEKLFF. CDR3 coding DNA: TGTGCCAGCAGCTTACGGGACAGGGTTTTTAATGAAAAACTGTTTTTT.